This T cell receptor (beta chain) appears in the sequencing data of a study of cytomegalovirus exposure and HLA in healthy donors. Points from the study as a whole: TCR beta sequences reportedly predicted most subjects' HLA-A and HLA-B alleles accurately. Several of the most significant clusters appeared, in a later analysis, to be linked to common viral pathogens.

Primers for the PCR totalled 60 Vbeta and 13 Jbeta. The method was immunoSEQ multiplex PCR; TCRdb's version includes in-frame clones alone and lacks a portion of them. Here the sample spans roughly 150,000 clones, approximately 63% being singletons. Of note for this clone: Its cognate antigen is unknown.

Looked up from germline, CDR1 is SNHLY and CDR2 is FYNNEI. V lost 4 bases and J lost 3, with 12 bases in between. The CDR3 has 14 amino acids. The genes are TRBV2 and TRBJ2-5, with D possibly being TRBD1 (5 bases). This TCR was sampled from a woman in her sixties in good health and CMV-seropositive. The sample comprised PBMCs. CDR3 sequence: CASSGGSPKETQYF. Here the CDR3 DNA reads TGTGCCAGCAGTGGGGGCTCCCCCAAAGAGACCCAGTACTTC.